The 22 T cell receptor beta chains reported below all come from one sample, sequenced in a study of cytomegalovirus exposure and HLA in healthy donors. The PCR was carried out with 60 Vbeta primers and 13 Jbeta primers. Produced via immunoSEQ multiplex PCR; TCRdb's table is partial and in-frame only. The ten most abundant clones cover around 1.1% of a sample with 220,000 or so clones. The specimen was PBMCs. The receptors were gathered from a girl aged 2-10 years in good health and CMV-seropositive.

This rearrangement joins TRBV6-4 to TRBJ1-6; D unresolved. The CDR3 contains 15 residues. V was clipped by 8 bases and J by 7 bases, with 18 bases between them. CDR1 and CDR2 (germline): MRHNA, SNTAGT. For the CDR3, the DNA is TGTGCCAGCGAAGTCTGCGGGTCTGAGAATTCACCCCTCCACTTT. Amino acids: CASEVCGSENSPLHF.

This sequence joins TRBV28 and TRBJ2-5; D is undetermined. CDR1 and CDR2 from the germline V gene are MDHEN and SYDVKM. CDR3 length: 10 residues. Trimming cost V 10 bases and J 3 bases, with 6 bases left between them. Written as DNA, the CDR3 is TGTGCCACCTCAGAAGAGACCCAGTACTTC. Encoded protein: CATSEETQYF.

The rearrangement uses TRBV28 and TRBJ2-1, with D tentatively TRBD2 (6 bases). The CDR3 is 15 amino acids. The germline V gene has CDR1 MDHEN and CDR2 SYDVKM. Trimming removed 3 bases at V and 0 bases at J, with 9 bases between. The CDR3 is CASSLAGTSYNEQFF. DNA for the CDR3: TGTGCCAGCAGTTTGGCGGGGACCTCCTACAATGAGCAGTTCTTC.

This chain joins TRBV28 and TRBJ2-3, with 10 bases that match TRBD2. CDR1 MDHEN and CDR2 SYDVKM come from the germline V gene. J lost 1 base, V lost 5 bases, and 6 bases had no gene match. This CDR3 region has 16 residues. CDR3 bases: TGTGCCAGCAGTAATCTAGCGGGAGCCGGCACAGATACGCAGTATTTT. Translation: CASSNLAGAGTDTQYF.

The gene calls are TRBV27 and TRBJ1-1, with a weak D call TRBD1 (6 bases). The CDR3 has 14 amino acids. V gave up 5 bases and J gave up 7 bases, with 17 bases separating them. Germline V CDR1 and CDR2: MNHEY, SMNVEV (reference sequence). CDR3 sequence (DNA): TGTGCCAGCAGTCCAGACTGGACAGAAGGTGAAGCTTTCTTT. Translated, it gives CASSPDWTEGEAFF.

The J gene is TRBJ2-1, the V gene TRBV6-1; the match to TRBD2 covers 7 bases. Germline V gene sequence: CDR1 MNHNS, CDR2 SASEGT. This CDR3 has 11 amino acids. With 7 bases clipped from V and 15 bases from J, the junction kept 9 bases outside the gene matches. CDR3 in DNA: TGTGCCAGCACCCCAGGACTAGTGACGTTCTTC. Protein sequence: CASTPGLVTFF.

V and J are TRBV28 and TRBJ2-5; a weak D match, TRBD1 (6 bases). Trimming took off 0 bases at V and 2 bases at J, with 16 bases between the two ends. This CDR3 has 17 residues. Germline V CDR1 and CDR2: MDHEN, SYDVKM. CDR3 sequence reads: CASSLWFTTGNQETQYF. The CDR3 DNA follows: TGTGCCAGCAGTTTATGGTTTACGACAGGAAATCAAGAGACCCAGTACTTC.

The chain carries TRBV5-1 and TRBJ2-5, with 14 bases lining up with TRBD2. V was clipped by 5 bases and J by 2 bases; unmatched bases: 2. CDR1 is SGHRS and CDR2 is YFSETQ in the germline V gene. The CDR3 covers 15 residues. CDR3 sequence (DNA): TGCGCCAGCAGGGGGACTAGCGGGAGACAAGAGACCCAGTACTTC. Protein sequence: CASRGTSGRQETQYF.

This chain connects TRBV4-1 to TRBJ2-5; D is perhaps TRBD2 (6 bases). The V and J ends lost 1 base and 3 bases respectively, with 12 bases between them. Germline V CDR1 and CDR2: MGHRA, YSYEKL. This CDR3 has 15 amino acids. The CDR3 region is CASSQVPSEEETQYF. The CDR3 DNA sequence: TGCGCCAGCAGCCAAGTGCCTAGCGAAGAAGAGACCCAGTACTTC.

CDR3 amino acids: CASGPGQGSNQPQHF. CDR3 nucleotide sequence: TGTGCCAGCGGACCGGGACAGGGGAGCAATCAGCCCCAGCATTTT. The rearrangement joins TRBV6-6 to TRBJ1-5, with 10 bases aligning to TRBD1. After removal of 8 bases from V and 1 base from J, the junction contained 5 bases not matched to a gene. Germline V CDR1 and CDR2: MNHNY, SVGAGI (reference sequence). The CDR3 runs 15 residues.

This chain links TRBV5-8 with TRBJ1-5; a weak D match, TRBD1 (5 bases). The V end was cut by 1 base, the J end by 1 base, with 12 bases between. The CDR3 length is 16 residues. Germline CDR1 reads SGHTS; CDR2 reads YDEGEE. CDR3 sequence: CASSLSAGHSNQPQHF. The CDR3 region has the DNA TGTGCCAGCAGCTTGAGCGCAGGACACAGCAATCAGCCCCAGCATTTT.

The CDR3 spells CASSTGTRSHYEQYF. In nucleotides, the CDR3 is TGTGCCAGCAGCACCGGGACTAGGTCCCACTACGAGCAGTACTTC. V gene TRBV21-1 combines with J gene TRBJ2-7; TRBD2 is taken as the D call from the table, unchecked against the DNA. TRBV21-1 is termed a pseudogene. This CDR3 comprises 15 residues.

The chain carries TRBV30 and TRBJ1-5; 7 positions agree with TRBD1. CDR3 length: 15 residues. The V segment lost 0 bases and the J segment 7 bases; nucleotides outside the gene matches: 9. The germline CDR1 and CDR2 sequences are GTSNPN and SVGIG (reference sequence). The CDR3 bases are TGTGCCTGGAGTGTAAGGGGGCAGGGTAGCCAGCCCCAGCATTTT. Translating gives CAWSVRGQGSQPQHF.

This chain connects TRBV6-5 to TRBJ1-5, with unresolved D. Deletions cut 8 bases from V and 4 bases from J, with 12 bases between. CDR1 and CDR2 from the germline V gene are MNHEY and SVGAGI. This CDR3 is 13 amino acids long. CDR3 sequence: CASGEGGNQPQHF. Written as DNA, the CDR3 is TGTGCCAGCGGGGAGGGTGGGAATCAGCCCCAGCATTTT.

The genes are TRBV11-1 and TRBJ1-1, with 9 bases that match TRBD1. V gave up 5 bases and J gave up 0 bases; unmatched junction bases: 4. Germline lookup yields CDR1 SGHAT and CDR2 FQDESV (reference sequence). CDR3 length: 15 amino acids. The CDR3 sequence: CASSPGTGMNTEAFF. DNA for the CDR3: TGTGCCAGCAGCCCCGGGACAGGGATGAACACTGAAGCTTTCTTT. The full variable domain, rest sourced from reference TRBV11-1 and TRBJ1-1, is EAEVAQSPRYKITEKSQAVAFWCDPISGHATLYWYRQILGQGPELLVQFQDESVVDDSQLPKDRFSAERLKGVDSTLKIQPAELGDSAMYLCASSPGTGMNTEAFFGQGTRLTVV.

This rearrangement joins TRBV4-1 to TRBJ2-7; weak D call: TRBD1 (6 bases). The CDR3 spans 16 residues. Germline V gene data show CDR1 as MGHRA and CDR2 as YSYEKL. V was trimmed by 0 bases and J by 3 bases, leaving 15 bases between them. CDR3 bases: TGCGCCAGCAGCCAAGAGGCTAGGGCAGGGGTCTACGAGCAGTACTTC. Its translation is CASSQEARAGVYEQYF.

The chain employs TRBV5-4 and TRBJ2-1; TRBD2 matches 8 bases. This CDR3 contains 15 residues. Trimming at V came to 0 bases and at J to 4 bases, leaving 3 bases not matched to a gene. Germline-derived CDR1 and CDR2 are SGHNT and YYREEE (reference sequence). The CDR3 nucleotides read TGTGCCAGCAGCTTGGGTCTAGCGGGTTACAATGAGCAGTTCTTC. Protein product: CASSLGLAGYNEQFF.

The chain employs TRBV11-2 and TRBJ2-7, with D perhaps TRBD1 (6 bases). Germline V CDR1 and CDR2: SGHAT, FQNNGV. Deletions cut 5 bases from V and 0 bases from J, with 11 bases between. The CDR3 has 14 residues. Written as DNA, the CDR3 is TGTGCCAGCAGCGAACGGACAGTCTCCTACGAGCAGTACTTC. As protein: CASSERTVSYEQYF.

This CDR3 is CASMGRGNYGYTF. The CDR3 nucleotides are TGTGCCAGCATGGGCAGGGGAAACTATGGCTACACCTTC. This sequence joins TRBV28 and TRBJ1-2; tentative D call: TRBD1 (6 bases). This CDR3 is built from 13 residues. Germline V gives CDR1 MDHEN, CDR2 SYDVKM. The germline V and J ends were trimmed by 7 bases and 2 bases, with 11 bases remaining between them.

The V gene is TRBV27, the J gene TRBJ1-1, with no clear D. The V gene's germline CDR1 is MNHEY and CDR2 SMNVEV (reference sequence). The CDR3 is 13 residues long. V was cut by 1 base and J by 1 base, with 4 bases left in between. The CDR3 region is CASSLFRNTEAFF. CDR3 bases: TGTGCCAGCAGTTTATTTAGGAACACTGAAGCTTTCTTT.

V gene TRBV5-4 combines with J gene TRBJ2-1; 7 nucleotides agree with TRBD2. Germline lookup yields CDR1 SGHNT and CDR2 YYREEE (reference sequence). Germline trimming cut 4 bases from V and 7 bases from J; bases unmatched to any gene: 11. The length of the CDR3 is 15 residues. CDR3 DNA sequence: TGTGCCAGCAGCCCCGGGGAGGGGCTTCGAAATGAGCAGTTCTTC. Its translation: CASSPGEGLRNEQFF. Using reference TRBV5-4 and TRBJ2-1 for the parts outside the CDR3, the full variable domain is ETGVTQSPTHLIKTRGQQVTLRCSSQSGHNTVSWYQQALGQGPQFIFQYYREEENGRGNFPPRFSGLQFPNYSSELNVNALELDDSALYLCASSPGEGLRNEQFFGPGTRLTVL.

The rearrangement uses TRBV6-5 and TRBJ1-2; maybe TRBD1 (6 bases). The CDR3 spans 15 residues. The germline gives CDR1 MNHEY, CDR2 SVGAGI. V lost 3 bases and J lost 6, with 17 bases in between. The CDR3 loop is CASSYLRGATNGYTF. The CDR3 DNA follows: TGTGCCAGCAGTTATTTGCGGGGGGCGACAAATGGCTACACCTTC.